One sample yielded the 25 T cell receptor beta chains listed below, sequenced in a study of blood T cell repertoires in COVID-19. This table comes from immunoSEQ multiplex PCR, and its TCRdb copy is limited to in-frame clones, with some not included. Of about 340,000 clones listed, 80% to 90% are singletons. Sample: PBMCs or T cells enriched from blood (not recorded which). All receptors derive from a middle-aged woman with acute COVID-19.

CDR3 DNA: TGTGCCAGCACGCTGCGGGTTCAAGAGACCCAGTACTTC. Protein sequence: CASTLRVQETQYF. The V call is TRBV11-2, the J call TRBJ2-5; TRBD2 might be the D (5 bases). Looked up from germline, CDR1 is SGHAT and CDR2 is FQNNGV. V was clipped by 7 bases and J by 2 bases, with 11 bases between them. The CDR3 consists of 13 residues.

The chain recombines TRBV15 with TRBJ1-2; the D gene is possibly TRBD1 (5 bases). The CDR3 extends over 14 amino acids. The V gene's germline CDR1 is LNHNV and CDR2 YYDKDF (reference sequence). With 7 bases removed from V and 0 bases from J, the gap between germline ends came to 12 bases. This chain's CDR3 is CATIPDTPNYGYTF. For the CDR3, the DNA is TGTGCCACCATCCCGGACACTCCTAACTATGGCTACACCTTC.

J is TRBJ1-2 and V is TRBV10-3, with TRBD1 matching over 9 bases. After removal of 6 bases from V and 4 bases from J, the junction contained 6 bases not matched to a gene. Germline lookup yields CDR1 ENHRY and CDR2 SYGVKD. The CDR3 sequence is 14 residues long. Here the CDR3 reads CAIRSDRGGYGYTF. For the CDR3, the DNA is TGTGCCATCAGATCGGACAGGGGAGGCTATGGCTACACCTTC.

The chain links TRBV7-8 to TRBJ2-7, with D tentatively TRBD2 (5 bases). V was clipped by 5 bases and J by 3 bases, with 8 bases between them. The CDR3 is made up of 12 amino acids. Germline V CDR1 and CDR2: SGHVS, FQNEAQ. DNA of the CDR3: TGTGCCAGCAGCCCCGGACTCTACGAGCAGTACTTC. Translating it yields CASSPGLYEQYF.

This chain links TRBV11-2 with TRBJ2-7, with D perhaps TRBD2 (5 bases). Trimming left V 3 bases short and J 3 bases short, with 12 bases between. This CDR3 spans 14 amino acids. CDR1 SGHAT and CDR2 FQNNGV come from the germline V gene. This CDR3 is CASSLAGPLYEQYF. CDR3 nucleotides: TGTGCCAGCAGCTTGGCGGGTCCCCTCTACGAGCAGTACTTC.

The chain carries TRBV18 and TRBJ2-5; TRBD2 aligns across 7 bases. V shed 3 bases, J shed 1 base, and the junction held 5 bases outside the gene matches. Germline V gene sequence: CDR1 KGHSH, CDR2 LQKENI. This CDR3 has 15 amino acids. The CDR3 is CASSPPTSVQETQYF. CDR3 coding DNA: TGTGCCAGCTCACCTCCAACTAGCGTCCAAGAGACCCAGTACTTC.

This clone was detected once. The J gene is TRBJ1-1, the V gene TRBV7-6; possible D gene TRBD1, 6 bases. This CDR3 contains 13 residues. Trimming took off 5 bases at V and 7 bases at J, with 14 bases between the two ends. CDR1 is SGHVS, CDR2 FNYEAQ, per germline. The CDR3 region has the DNA TGTGCCAGCAGCCAAGGGGGGGAGCTTGAAGCTTTCTTT. Protein product: CASSQGGELEAFF.

The genes are TRBV3-1 (or the pseudogene TRBV3-2) and TRBJ2-3; TRBD2 matches at 8 bases. This CDR3 is 15 amino acids long. CDR1 is LGHDT and CDR2 is YNNKEL in the germline V gene (reference sequence). V trimming: 6 bases; J trimming: 4 bases; junction bases outside the gene matches: 9. For the CDR3, the DNA is TGTGCCAGCAGACCGAGCGGGGGTAGGGCAGATACGCAGTATTTT. It yields the protein CASRPSGGRADTQYF.

The V call is TRBV7-2, the J call TRBJ2-1; D is perhaps TRBD2 (5 bases). The CDR3 spans 15 residues. V was trimmed by 3 bases and J by 4 bases, leaving 13 bases between them. Germline V CDR1 and CDR2: SGHTA, FQGNSA. Here the CDR3 reads CASSFRDPVYNEQFF. DNA for the CDR3: TGTGCCAGCAGCTTTCGGGATCCCGTGTACAATGAGCAGTTCTTC.

This chain links TRBV19 with TRBJ1-5; D possibly corresponds to TRBD1 (5 bases). The CDR3 runs 15 residues. Germline V gene data show CDR1 as LNHDA and CDR2 as SQIVND (reference sequence). Trimming left V 4 bases short and J 1 base short, with 11 bases between. The CDR3 loop is CASSTDRSSNQPQHF. For the CDR3, the DNA is TGTGCCAGTAGTACCGACAGATCCAGCAATCAGCCCCAGCATTTT.

A single count supports this clone. The chain carries TRBV27 and TRBJ1-4; D is uncertain. The germline gives CDR1 MNHEY, CDR2 SMNVEV (reference sequence). The CDR3 is made up of 15 amino acids. Trimming removed 5 bases from V and 5 bases from J, with 15 bases in between. The CDR3 here is CASSHSYRWNEKLFF. The CDR3, as DNA: TGTGCCAGCAGTCACTCGTACAGATGGAATGAAAAACTGTTTTTT.

V is TRBV27 and J is TRBJ2-3, with D perhaps matching TRBD1 (6 bases). The V and J ends lost 5 bases and 2 bases respectively, with 17 bases between them. CDR1 and CDR2 from the germline V gene are MNHEY and SMNVEV (reference sequence). This CDR3 spans 16 amino acids. CDR3 bases: TGTGCCAGCAGTCACAACAACAGGGCGTACACAGATACGCAGTATTTT. Its protein product is CASSHNNRAYTDTQYF.

The rearrangement joins TRBV27 to TRBJ2-3; 7 positions match TRBD2. CDR1 and CDR2 (germline): MNHEY, SMNVEV (reference sequence). This CDR3 spans 20 amino acids. V shed 5 bases, J shed 1 base, and the junction held 21 bases outside the gene matches. The CDR3 spells CASSRLTKAGSHQRTDTQYF. The CDR3 DNA follows: TGTGCCAGCAGTCGACTGACTAAAGCGGGATCTCACCAACGCACAGATACGCAGTATTTT.

The rearrangement joins TRBV4-2 to TRBJ2-2; 7 nucleotides align to TRBD1. V was clipped by 4 bases and J by 1 base; unmatched bases: 9. CDR3 size: 17 residues. Germline V lookup: CDR1 LGHNA, CDR2 YNFKEQ. The CDR3 loop is CASSRHPGTENTGELFF. In DNA form, the CDR3 reads TGTGCCAGCAGCCGGCACCCTGGGACAGAGAACACCGGGGAGCTGTTTTTT.

The V and J genes are TRBV5-4 and TRBJ2-5; 14 nucleotides agree with TRBD2. The CDR3 is made up of 18 amino acids. J gave up 0 bases and V 2 bases, and 6 bases lay outside the gene matches. Per the germline V gene, CDR1 is SGHNT and CDR2 is YYREEE (reference sequence). The CDR3 bases are TGTGCCAGCAGCTTCGCTCGGACTAGCGGGAGGCACCAAGAGACCCAGTACTTC. This encodes CASSFARTSGRHQETQYF.

The chain recombines TRBV9 with TRBJ1-4; no reliable D call. Deletions cut 0 bases from V and 0 bases from J, with 12 bases between. Germline V lookup: CDR1 SGDLS, CDR2 YYNGEE. The CDR3 is made up of 17 amino acids. Here the CDR3 DNA reads TGTGCCAGCAGCGTAGATAGCGGCTTTGCAACTAATGAAAAACTGTTTTTT. Translating gives CASSVDSGFATNEKLFF. The full variable domain, completed using reference TRBV9 and TRBJ1-4, is DSGVTQTPKHLITATGQRVTLRCSPRSGDLSVYWYQQSLDQGLQFLIQYYNGEERAKGNILERFSAQQFPDLHSELNLSSLELGDSALYFCASSVDSGFATNEKLFFGSGTQLSVL.

V usage is TRBV7-2 and J usage is TRBJ1-1; no definite D call. Between the trimmed V and J ends, which lost 3 bases and 2 bases, there was a span of 10 bases. Per germline, CDR1 SGHTA and CDR2 FQGNSA. The CDR3 consists of 14 residues. Here the CDR3 reads CASSFERRNTEAFF. DNA for the CDR3: TGTGCCAGCAGCTTTGAGCGGAGAAACACTGAAGCTTTCTTT.

The chain links TRBV6-5 to TRBJ1-5; D possibly corresponds to TRBD1 (5 bases). The CDR3 has 14 amino acids. The V end lost 2 bases, the J end lost 2 bases, and 7 bases lay between the germline ends. CDR1 and CDR2 (germline): MNHEY, SVGAGI. The CDR3 is CASSYGAGNQPQHF. The CDR3 coding sequence is TGTGCCAGCAGTTACGGGGCTGGCAATCAGCCCCAGCATTTT.

This clone is a singleton in its sample. The genes are TRBV7-9 and TRBJ2-5; D possibly corresponds to TRBD2 (6 bases). Trimming pared 2 bases from V and 0 bases from J, leaving 13 bases between. The V gene's germline CDR1 is SEHNR and CDR2 FQNEAQ (reference sequence). The CDR3 extends over 16 amino acids. The CDR3 here is CASSLSRRGYQETQYF. The CDR3, as DNA: TGTGCCAGCAGCTTATCACGGCGGGGCTACCAAGAGACCCAGTACTTC.

The gene calls are TRBV19 and TRBJ2-3, with a possible D match to TRBD1 (6 bases). CDR3 length: 12 residues. CDR1 is LNHDA, CDR2 SQIVND, per germline (reference sequence). V lost 10 bases and J 4 bases, leaving 12 bases between the germline ends. As DNA, the CDR3 is TGTGCCACACAGGGCTGGGCAGATACGCAGTATTTT. Its protein is CATQGWADTQYF.

This chain uses TRBV19 with TRBJ1-4; TRBD1 agrees at 8 bases. The V and J ends lost 3 bases and 2 bases, in that order; junction bases with no gene match: 5. Germline V gives CDR1 LNHDA, CDR2 SQIVND (reference sequence). The CDR3 consists of 16 residues. DNA of the CDR3: TGTGCCAGTAGTATCTCCAGGGGGCCCACTAATGAAAAACTGTTTTTT. This translates into CASSISRGPTNEKLFF.

The CDR3 DNA is TGTGCCATCAAGTTCGGCTCTTCGGTGGAGAGTACCCTCCACTTT. This encodes CAIKFGSSVESTLHF. This sequence joins TRBV10-3 and TRBJ1-6; no clear D gene. The germline CDR1 and CDR2 sequences are ENHRY and SYGVKD. The V and J ends lost 7 bases and 14 bases respectively, with 24 bases between them. The CDR3 extends over 15 amino acids.

The chain combines TRBV2 with TRBJ1-6; 9 bases match TRBD1. Germline CDR1 and CDR2: SNHLY and FYNNEI. Trimming took 6 bases from V and 9 from J; bases not matched to a gene: 9. CDR3 length: 15 amino acids. The DNA for the CDR3 is TGTGCCAGCAGAGCCGGGGGACAGGGAATTTCACCCCTCCACTTT. It specifies CASRAGGQGISPLHF. Drawing the rest from reference TRBV2 and TRBJ1-6, the complete variable domain is EPEVTQTPSHQVTQMGQEVILRCVPISNHLYFYWYRQILGQKVEFLVSFYNNEISEKSEIFDDQFSVERPDGSNFTLKIRSTKLEDSAMYFCASRAGGQGISPLHFGNGTRLTVT.

The CDR3 region has the DNA TGTGCCAGCAGCTTAACGGACAAGAACACTGAAGCTTTCTTT. Translating gives CASSLTDKNTEAFF. V gene TRBV7-9 combines with J gene TRBJ1-1, with D possibly TRBD1 on 5 matching bases. The CDR3 covers 14 residues. V dropped 2 bases and J dropped 1 base, with 8 bases sitting between them. The germline CDR1 and CDR2 sequences are SEHNR and FQNEAQ (reference sequence).

The chain is built from TRBV29-1 and TRBJ2-7; 10 nucleotides match TRBD1. Germline V CDR1 and CDR2: SQVTM, ANQGSEA. J lost 5 bases, V lost 6 bases, and 10 bases had no gene match. This CDR3 comprises 14 residues. CDR3 sequence reads: CSVPKGQGKHEQYF. The CDR3 coding sequence is TGCAGCGTCCCCAAGGGACAGGGGAAACACGAGCAGTACTTC.